Below, 17 T cell receptor beta chains from the same sample are listed, as sequenced in a study of T cell responses to AZD1222 COVID-19 vaccine. Produced via immunoSEQ multiplex PCR; TCRdb's table is partial and in-frame only. The sample lists nearly 100,000 clones, over 75% occurring once. Sequences were derived from peripheral blood, sampled on day 0 of AZD1222 vaccination. The receptor set was obtained from an adult in good health.

The chain joins TRBV11-3 to TRBJ2-3; D is unclear. Trimming shortened V by 5 bases and J by 0 bases, and 6 bases separated the two germline ends. There are 13 residues in the CDR3. CDR1 SGHNT and CDR2 YENEEA come from the germline V gene. The CDR3 DNA is TGTGCCAGCAGCCTTCTAAGCACAGATACGCAGTATTTT. As protein: CASSLLSTDTQYF.

J is TRBJ2-1 and V is TRBV6-5, with 7 bases fitting TRBD2. The V segment lost 2 bases and the J segment 5 bases; nucleotides outside the gene matches: 9. The CDR3 sequence is 16 residues long. Germline V gene lookup returns CDR1 MNHEY and CDR2 SVGAGI. The CDR3 here is CASSYVRGNNNNEQFF. Here the CDR3 DNA reads TGTGCCAGCAGTTACGTGCGGGGGAATAATAACAATGAGCAGTTCTTC.

The rearrangement uses TRBV4-1 and TRBJ1-5; tentative D call: TRBD1 (6 bases). CDR1 is MGHRA and CDR2 is YSYEKL in the germline V gene. Trimming stripped 3 bases from V and 3 bases from J, with 21 bases between. The CDR3 is 18 amino acids. Here the CDR3 DNA reads TGCGCCAGCAGCCAGACAGGCGTTCTAGGGTACGTCAATCAGCCCCAGCATTTT. Amino acid sequence: CASSQTGVLGYVNQPQHF.

The gene calls are TRBV18 and TRBJ2-1, with a tentative D call TRBD1 (6 bases). The CDR3 is made up of 17 amino acids. In germline, CDR1 is KGHSH, CDR2 LQKENI. The germline V and J ends were trimmed by 0 bases and 6 bases, with 18 bases remaining between them. CDR3 nucleotide sequence: TGTGCCAGCTCACCACCGGAAAGGACAGTACTATCCAATGAGCAGTTCTTC. Its protein is CASSPPERTVLSNEQFF.

The V and J genes are TRBV29-1 and TRBJ2-7; possible D gene TRBD1, 5 bases. CDR1 is SQVTM and CDR2 is ANQGSEA in the germline V gene. Between the trimmed V and J ends, which lost 4 bases and 6 bases, there was a span of 16 bases. The CDR3 is 13 amino acids. CDR3 sequence (DNA): TGCAGCGTTGCGAAGACAGACCCCCCCGAGCAGTACTTC. It is translated as CSVAKTDPPEQYF.

The rearrangement joins TRBV3-1 (or the pseudogene TRBV3-2) to TRBJ2-7, with 11 bases lining up with TRBD2. The CDR3 is 14 residues long. Per germline, CDR1 LGHDT and CDR2 YNNKEL (reference sequence). The V gene end was trimmed by 7 bases and the J gene end by 2 bases; junction bases not matched to a gene: 4. CDR3 nucleotides: TGTGCCAGCACCTTAGCGGGGGGGACCTACGAGCAGTACTTC. The encoded protein is CASTLAGGTYEQYF.

The chain employs TRBV9 and TRBJ2-3; TRBD2 matches at 8 bases. The CDR3 runs 15 residues. Trimming cost V 6 bases and J 0 bases; bases outside gene matches: 6. CDR1 is SGDLS and CDR2 is YYNGEE in the germline V gene. CDR3 bases: TGTGCCAGCACCGGGGGGGGTCATAGCACAGATACGCAGTATTTT. Translation: CASTGGGHSTDTQYF.

The chain carries TRBV4-3 and TRBJ1-1; the D is unclear. Germline V gene data show CDR1 as LGHNA and CDR2 as YSLEER. Trimming shortened V by 1 base and J by 4 bases, and 4 bases separated the two germline ends. The CDR3 loop spans 12 amino acids. The chain's CDR3 is CASSQGSTEAFF. The CDR3 region has the DNA TGCGCCAGCAGCCAAGGAAGCACTGAAGCTTTCTTT.

The chain employs TRBV5-5 and TRBJ2-7; TRBD1 matches at 7 bases. Germline CDR1 and CDR2: SGHKS and YYEKEE (reference sequence). Trimming removed 1 base from V and 0 bases from J; junction bases left unmatched: 7. CDR3 length: 16 amino acids. The CDR3 spells CASSLSGRGSSYEQYF. The CDR3 DNA follows: TGTGCCAGCAGCTTGTCTGGCAGGGGGAGCTCCTACGAGCAGTACTTC.

This clone was found once. The V and J genes are TRBV7-9 and TRBJ2-7; maybe TRBD2 (6 bases). V was pared by 3 bases and J by 3 bases, with 12 bases between. This CDR3 is 14 amino acids long. Germline V gene sequence: CDR1 SEHNR, CDR2 FQNEAQ (reference sequence). In DNA form, the CDR3 reads TGTGCCAGCAGCTTTGGAGGGGAGAGCTACGAGCAGTACTTC. This gives the protein CASSFGGESYEQYF.

The V and J genes are TRBV19 and TRBJ2-7; D ambiguous. With 3 bases removed from V and 5 bases from J, the gap between germline ends came to 5 bases. There are 11 residues in the CDR3. Germline V gene sequence: CDR1 LNHDA, CDR2 SQIVND (reference sequence). CDR3 sequence: CASSIDDEQYF. CDR3 nucleotide sequence: TGTGCCAGTAGTATTGATGACGAGCAGTACTTC.

The chain links TRBV6-2 or TRBV6-3 to TRBJ2-1, with 11 nucleotides matching TRBD2. The CDR3 consists of 17 residues. Per germline, CDR1 MNHEY and CDR2 SVGEGT. V shed 6 bases, J shed 2 bases, and the junction held 9 bases outside the gene matches. The CDR3 here is CASSAALAGGTYNEQFF. DNA for the CDR3: TGTGCCAGCAGCGCGGCGCTAGCGGGGGGAACCTACAATGAGCAGTTCTTC.

Only a few counts were recorded for this clone. DNA of the CDR3: TGTGCCAGCAGCCAAGGAATCGGCAGGGGGTTGTTCTTC. Translation gives CASSQGIGRGLFF. The chain has TRBV14 and TRBJ2-1; TRBD1 matches 7 bases. V lost 1 base and J lost 15; bases outside the gene matches: 9. Germline lookup yields CDR1 SGHDN and CDR2 FVKESK. The CDR3 contains 13 residues. The whole variable domain, filled in from reference TRBV14 and TRBJ2-1, reads EAGVTQFPSHSVIEKGQTVTLRCDPISGHDNLYWYRRVMGKEIKFLLHFVKESKQDESGMPNNRFLAERTGGTYSTLKVQPAELEDSGVYFCASSQGIGRGLFFGPGTRLTVL.

The chain carries TRBV15 and TRBJ1-3; D gene uncertain. Trimming stripped 0 bases from V and 1 base from J, with 13 bases between. Germline assignment: CDR1 LNHNV and CDR2 YYDKDF (reference sequence). CDR3 size: 17 residues. CDR3 coding DNA: TGTGCCACCAGCAGAGATTCGGCAGCCTTTTCTGGAAACACCATATATTTT. Protein product: CATSRDSAAFSGNTIYF.

This clone has just one count. The chain uses TRBV2 and TRBJ1-2; D remains unclear. Between the trimmed V and J ends, which lost 6 bases and 8 bases, there was a span of 7 bases. Germline V CDR1 and CDR2: SNHLY, FYNNEI. CDR3 length: 10 amino acids. The CDR3 region has the DNA TGTGCCAGCAGGGGCGAAGGCTACACCTTC. Translation gives CASRGEGYTF.

This clone was recorded once. This rearrangement joins TRBV11-3 to TRBJ1-3; 9 bases are shared with TRBD1. Germline values: CDR1 SGHNT, CDR2 YENEEA. The CDR3 consists of 15 residues. Trimming removed 5 bases from V and 2 bases from J; junction bases left unmatched: 4. CDR3 sequence: CASSDRDRAGNTIYF. The CDR3 DNA reads as TGTGCCAGCAGCGACCGGGACAGGGCTGGAAACACCATATATTTT.

This clone was picked up a small number of times. V gene TRBV5-3 combines with J gene TRBJ1-2; no clear D gene. Being an ORF, TRBV5-3 has a function that is uncertain. This CDR3 region has 12 residues. Trimming removed 4 bases at V and 8 bases at J, with 12 bases between. The CDR3 loop is CARSRVLGGYTF. The DNA for the CDR3 is TGTGCCAGAAGCCGGGTACTAGGAGGCTACACCTTC.